These 26 T cell receptor beta chains originate from one sample sequenced in a study of T cells in Graves' hyperthyroidism and ophthalmopathy. Amplification of TCR beta CDR3 regions was performed using RNA transcripts as template. HTBI primers drove first-round RT-PCR of the TCR CDR3. TCRdb fed the multiplex PCR reads into MiXCR, producing one record per CDR3 protein. The sample holds approximately 95,000 distinct CDR3 sequences, 35% to 50% seen once. Material: peripheral blood or thyroid tissue (not recorded which). The origin of the receptors is a woman younger than 45 with Graves' hyperthyroidism.

In the case of this clonotype: Because the CDR3 is missing its conserved closing phenylalanine or tryptophan, this is likely a read error. CDR3: CASLTSGRPWQYL. As DNA, the CDR3 is TGTGCTAGCCTGACTAGCGGGCGGCCTTGGCAGTACCTC. V usage is TRBV2 and J usage is TRBJ2-7, with 10 bases aligning to TRBD2. Germline V gene lookup returns CDR1 SNHLY and CDR2 FYNNEI. The CDR3 has 13 residues.

This clonotype was counted between two and nine times. A read error may be the cause here, since a much bigger clone is one base away. The J gene is TRBJ1-3, the V gene TRBV15; D not certain. Germline lookup yields CDR1 LNHNV and CDR2 YYDKDF (reference sequence). Trimming removed 0 bases from V and 6 bases from J, with 15 bases in between. The CDR3 loop spans 16 amino acids. CDR3 nucleotide sequence: TGTGCCACCAGCAGAGATTTTGGAGCGGCTGAAAACACCATATATTTT. Its translation is CATSRDFGAAENTIYF.

The chain carries TRBV15 and TRBJ1-4, with D hard to call. The CDR3 is 14 amino acids. V was trimmed by 3 bases and J by 7 bases, leaving 12 bases between them. Germline CDR1 reads LNHNV; CDR2 reads YYDKDF (reference sequence). In nucleotides, the CDR3 is TGTGCCACCAGCAGCCCGTCCACCGGTGAAAAACTGTTTTTT. The encoded protein is CATSSPSTGEKLFF.

As for this clonotype: One base away lies a much larger clone, so this may be a sequencing read error. V is TRBV28 and J is TRBJ1-2; D unclear. The CDR3 runs to 16 residues. The germline gives CDR1 MDHEN, CDR2 SYDVKM. The CDR3 DNA reads TGTGCCAGCAGTCCCTCCTCCTTAGAGAGGTTCTATGGCTACGCCTTC. The encoded protein is CASSPSSLERFYGYAF.

CDR3 nucleotide sequence: TGTGCCATCAGTGAGAAGGCAGGGGGCCGATCACCCCTCCACTTT. The encoded protein is CAISEKAGGRSPLHF. The V gene is TRBV10-3, the J gene TRBJ1-6; 8 bases map to TRBD1. CDR1 is ENHRY and CDR2 is SYGVKD in the germline V gene. The CDR3 extends over 15 amino acids. V shed 2 bases and J 10 bases; nucleotides not matched to a gene: 7.

Only one count was recorded for this clonotype. The chain combines TRBV20-1 with TRBJ2-2; D call uncertain. The length of the CDR3 is 16 residues. The V gene lost 1 base and the J gene lost 0 bases, with 12 bases spanning the gap. CDR1 is DFQATT and CDR2 is SNEGSKA in the germline V gene (reference sequence). CDR3 loop: CSARGAEQSNTGELFF. In DNA, the CDR3 is TGCAGTGCTAGAGGTGCGGAGCAGTCGAACACCGGGGAGCTGTTTTTT.

This clonotype was recorded at least ten times. The rearrangement links TRBV14 to TRBJ1-2; the match to TRBD1 covers 7 bases. This CDR3 region has 18 residues. The germline gives CDR1 SGHDN, CDR2 FVKESK. Losses at the gene ends were 2 bases for V and 0 bases for J; bases not matched to a gene: 12. This CDR3 reads CASSQYPGQQGSNYGYTF. In DNA form, the CDR3 reads TGTGCCAGCAGCCAATACCCGGGACAGCAGGGATCTAACTATGGCTACACCTTC. Supplemented by reference TRBV14 and TRBJ1-2, the full variable domain reads EAGVTQFPSHSVIEKGQTVTLRCDPISGHDNLYWYRRVMGKEIKFLLHFVKESKQDESGMPNNRFLAERTGGTYSTLKVQPAELEDSGVYFCASSQYPGQQGSNYGYTFGSGTRLTVV.

Of note for this clonotype: This is likely a read error, given that the CDR3 carries no conserved phenylalanine or tryptophan at its end. This rearrangement joins TRBV7-8 to TRBJ1-3; D is ambiguous. CDR1 SGHVS and CDR2 FQNEAQ come from the germline V gene. The CDR3 is 18 residues long. Trimming pared 2 bases from V and 0 bases from J, leaving 17 bases between. CDR3 amino acids: CASSLWVLGYRSGNTIYS. CDR3 DNA: TGTGCCAGCAGCTTATGGGTGTTGGGGTACCGCTCTGGAAACACCATATATTCC.

There are a few counts of this clonotype. V usage is TRBV30 and J usage is TRBJ2-7; perhaps TRBD2 as D (5 bases). CDR1 and CDR2 from the germline V gene are GTSNPN and SVGIG (reference sequence). Trimming took off 2 bases at V and 9 bases at J, with 20 bases between the two ends. The CDR3 totals 14 residues. The CDR3: CAWSKTGKTSGQYF. The CDR3 DNA reads as TGTGCCTGGAGTAAAACCGGGAAGACCTCCGGGCAGTACTTC.

V usage is TRBV7-2 and J usage is TRBJ1-6; TRBD1 matches at 9 bases. The CDR3 has 15 residues. The V gene's germline CDR1 is SGHTA and CDR2 FQGNSA. The ends lost 5 bases at V and 9 bases at J; junction bases unmatched: 8. CDR3: CASSPLDRGGSPLHF. CDR3 bases: TGTGCCAGCAGCCCTCTGGACAGGGGAGGTTCACCCCTCCACTTT. Together with reference TRBV7-2 and TRBJ1-6, the CDR3 gives the full variable domain: GAGVSQSPSNKVTEKGKDVELRCDPISGHTALYWYRQSLGQGLEFLIYFQGNSAPDKSGLPSDRFSAERTGGSVSTLTIQRTQQEDSAVYLCASSPLDRGGSPLHFGNGTRLTVT.

This clonotype was observed many times. V usage is TRBV7-3 and J usage is TRBJ1-5; 7 nucleotides line up with TRBD1. This CDR3 is built from 18 residues. V was clipped by 5 bases and J by 1 base; unmatched bases: 14. The germline V gene encodes CDR1 SGHTA and CDR2 FQGTGA. The CDR3 nucleotides read TGTGCCAGCAGCATTGCCAAGGACAGGAGGATAAGCAATCAGCCCCAGCATTTT. Translated, it gives CASSIAKDRRISNQPQHF.

This clonotype was counted once. A read error may produce the germline difference seen at one junction end. The chain links TRBV10-3 to TRBJ2-7; D is undetermined. Germline loops: CDR1 ENHRY, CDR2 SYGVKD. This CDR3 region has 15 residues. The CDR3 reads CTISASLQVGETRYF. As DNA, the CDR3 is TGTACCATCAGTGCCAGCCTCCAAGTTGGTGAAACGAGGTACTTC.

Note on this clonotype: Because the CDR3's place on the DNA is in doubt, the DNA is left out and the CDR3 is given as listed by TCRdb. The chain employs TRBV10-3 and TRBJ1-5; TRBD1 was called by the table and not checked on the DNA. Germline assignment: CDR1 ENHRY and CDR2 SYGVKD. Ends included, the CDR3 has 19 residues. CDR3 amino acids: CAISELCAWSLGQSQPQHF.

The chain recombines TRBV2 with TRBJ2-7; 7 nucleotides agree with TRBD1. The germline gives CDR1 SNHLY, CDR2 FYNNEI. The V gene end was trimmed by 6 bases and the J gene end by 1 base; junction bases not matched to a gene: 6. The CDR3 totals 14 residues. The CDR3 loop is CASRDPGQSYEQYF. In nucleotides, the CDR3 is TGTGCCAGCAGAGACCCGGGACAGTCCTACGAGCAGTACTTC. Full variable domain (remainder filled in from reference TRBV2 and TRBJ2-7): EPEVTQTPSHQVTQMGQEVILRCVPISNHLYFYWYRQILGQKVEFLVSFYNNEISEKSEIFDDQFSVERPDGSNFTLKIRSTKLEDSAMYFCASRDPGQSYEQYFGPGTRLTVT.

The table lists this clonotype with many counts. The rearrangement links TRBV7-9 to TRBJ2-7; unclear D gene. Germline CDR1 is SEHNR and CDR2 is FQNEAQ (reference sequence). The ends were cut back, 1 base at V and 6 bases at J, with 7 bases in the middle. This CDR3 region has 12 residues. CDR3 region: CASSLGVFEQYF. The DNA for the CDR3 is TGTGCCAGCAGCTTAGGGGTTTTCGAGCAGTACTTC.

This clonotype showed up many times. The gene calls are TRBV7-8 and TRBJ2-5; 8 bases match TRBD2. The V gene's germline CDR1 is SGHVS and CDR2 FQNEAQ. Germline trimming cut 1 base from V and 5 bases from J; bases unmatched to any gene: 3. This CDR3 contains 14 residues. CDR3 in DNA: TGTGCCAGCAGCTTAGATTCGGGGGGGGAGACCCAGTACTTC. It is translated as CASSLDSGGETQYF.

This clonotype was seen ten or more times. This chain joins TRBV6-1 and TRBJ1-5, with a tentative D call TRBD1 (6 bases). Germline V gene data show CDR1 as MNHNS and CDR2 as SASEGT. The V and J ends lost 6 bases and 6 bases respectively, with 18 bases between them. The CDR3 has 15 amino acids. In nucleotides, the CDR3 is TGTGCCAGCAGGGATTACTACAGGGTGGGTCAGCCCCAGCATTTT. Translated, it gives CASRDYYRVGQPQHF.

V gene TRBV12-3 or TRBV12-4 combines with J gene TRBJ1-2, with D possibly TRBD1 on 6 matching bases. This CDR3 is 13 amino acids long. With 5 bases removed from V and 5 bases from J, the gap between germline ends came to 12 bases. CDR3 amino acids: CASSAQGTYGYTF. CDR3 DNA sequence: TGTGCCAGCAGTGCACAGGGTACATATGGCTACACCTTC.

This clonotype appeared many times. This rearrangement joins TRBV20-1 to TRBJ2-7; 9 nucleotides align to TRBD2. The ends lost 1 base at V and 5 bases at J; junction bases unmatched: 9. The CDR3 runs to 15 residues. The germline V gene encodes CDR1 DFQATT and CDR2 SNEGSKA (reference sequence). CDR3: CSARGLAGDRDEQYF. Written as DNA, the CDR3 is TGCAGTGCTAGAGGCTTAGCGGGAGATAGGGACGAGCAGTACTTC.

This sequence joins TRBV7-9 and TRBJ2-5; 11 bases match TRBD1. V lost 4 bases to trimming and J lost 6 bases; unmatched junction nucleotides: 7. Germline V gene data show CDR1 as SEHNR and CDR2 as FQNEAQ (reference sequence). This CDR3 has 15 amino acids. The CDR3 DNA reads as TGTGCCAGCAGCTCCGGGACAGGGGGGAATCAGACCCAGTACTTC. It specifies CASSSGTGGNQTQYF. The whole variable domain, filled in from reference TRBV7-9 and TRBJ2-5, reads DTGVSQNPRHKITKRGQNVTFRCDPISEHNRLYWYRQTLGQGPEFLTYFQNEAQLEKSRLLSDRFSAERPKGSFSTLEIQRTEQGDSAMYLCASSSGTGGNQTQYFGPGTRLLVL.

This clonotype was found many times. The rearrangement joins TRBV12-3 or TRBV12-4 to TRBJ1-1, with unresolved D. Trimming removed 5 bases from V and 5 bases from J, with 21 bases in between. The length of the CDR3 is 16 residues. CDR3 in DNA: TGTGCCAGCAGTCGCTCCCCGGCGGGGTGGCCAACTGAAGCTTTCTTT. Amino acids: CASSRSPAGWPTEAFF.

The chain couples TRBV15 to TRBJ2-7; TRBD2 matches 8 bases. The CDR3 contains 16 residues. CDR1 is LNHNV and CDR2 is YYDKDF in the germline V gene (reference sequence). V gave up 5 bases and J gave up 6 bases; unmatched junction bases: 15. DNA for the CDR3: TGTGCCACCAGCGCCGGGAGGGTAGTACGCCCGGGCGAGCAGTACTTC. Amino acid sequence: CATSAGRVVRPGEQYF.

Many counts were recorded for this clonotype. V and J are TRBV4-1 and TRBJ2-3, with D unresolved. Germline CDR1 and CDR2: MGHRA and YSYEKL. CDR3 length: 13 residues. The V and J ends lost 4 bases and 2 bases respectively, with 7 bases between them. CDR3 loop: CASSRETTDTQYF. The CDR3 DNA follows: TGCGCCAGCAGCCGAGAAACCACAGATACGCAGTATTTT.

This clonotype was observed many times. V gene TRBV7-9 combines with J gene TRBJ2-7; 7 positions match TRBD2. The V gene's germline CDR1 is SEHNR and CDR2 FQNEAQ (reference sequence). This CDR3 has 15 residues. The J segment lost 3 bases and the V segment lost 5 bases, leaving 10 bases of the junction unmatched. The DNA for the CDR3 is TGTGCCAGCAGCCCCGCCGCTAGCGGATACTACGAGCAGTACTTC. Encoded protein: CASSPAASGYYEQYF. Full variable domain (outside the CDR3, taken from reference TRBV7-9 and TRBJ2-7): DTGVSQNPRHKITKRGQNVTFRCDPISEHNRLYWYRQTLGQGPEFLTYFQNEAQLEKSRLLSDRFSAERPKGSFSTLEIQRTEQGDSAMYLCASSPAASGYYEQYFGPGTRLTVT.

This clonotype has more than one count but fewer than ten. A junction end diverges from the germline sequence, so it may reflect a read error. The rearrangement joins TRBV20-1 to TRBJ2-7, with D unresolved. This CDR3 is 8 amino acids long. Germline-derived CDR1 and CDR2 are DFQATT and SNEGSKA (reference sequence). This chain's CDR3 is CSARRQDF. CDR3 DNA sequence: TGCAGTGCTAGACGGCAGGACTTC.

This clonotype was detected many times. The chain links TRBV20-1 to TRBJ2-6; perhaps D is TRBD1 or TRBD2 (5 bases each). Looked up from germline, CDR1 is DFQATT and CDR2 is SNEGSKA (reference sequence). This CDR3 contains 19 residues. V was trimmed by 1 base and J by 0 bases, leaving 19 bases between them. The CDR3 protein is CSARVYGDPLLSGANVLTF. CDR3 coding DNA: TGCAGTGCTAGAGTGTATGGGGACCCTTTACTCTCTGGGGCCAACGTCCTGACTTTC.